Given below is one TCR beta chain in context. The antigen remains unidentified. TCRdb called the 5' RACE reads again in MiXCR, with one record for every CDR3 protein. Of about 470,000 distinct CDR3 sequences detected, 20% to 25% appear once; the ten largest clones hold roughly 3%. These data belong to a study of identical twins. Study-wide results and caveats: Beta clonotypes that were abundant in cord blood contained fewer insertions, a pattern absent from memory repertoires.

Germline V lookup: CDR1 LGHNA, CDR2 YSLEER. V shed 0 bases and J shed 7 bases, with 10 bases lying between them. The CDR3 consists of 13 residues. The data also belong to a second study, concerning T cells expressing NK-cell markers. From that second work: 1.0-7.0% of CD8+ T cells in more than 5 donors belonged to dominant NKG2C+ clonotypes. Also leading the CD3+CD56-NKG2C+ fraction in a handful of donors were these clonotypes.

The chain uses TRBV4-3 and TRBJ2-7; D is perhaps TRBD1 (5 bases). This sequence was found in a woman aged 18-35 years in good health. The sample was CD4+ T cells sorted from blood. CDR3 in amino acids: CASSQEGVGEQYF. The CDR3 DNA sequence: TGCGCCAGCAGCCAAGAAGGGGTGGGAGAGCAGTACTTC.